Following are 8 T cell receptor beta chains from one sample sequenced in a study of regulatory T cells in long-lasting Graves disease. Arm-PCR of CDR3 regions and iRepertoire HTBI primers were the basis on which TCR beta libraries were built. In TCRdb, the multiplex PCR reads were re-called with MiXCR into one record per CDR3 protein. The sample has hundreds of thousands of distinct CDR3 sequences, 15% to 20% seen once. As for time point: newly diagnosed GD, antithyroid drugs for less than 3 months. With RNA extracted from PBMCs as input, the TCR library was made. This sample also belongs to another study, concerning T cells in Graves' hyperthyroidism and ophthalmopathy.

The starting material was peripheral blood mononuclear cells (PBMCs), obtained at new diagnosis, from a patient treated with antithyroid drugs. These receptors all stem from a woman aged 40-60 years with Graves disease.

This clonotype came up many times. This chain connects TRBV7-9 to TRBJ2-1; 11 nucleotides align to TRBD2. V lost 4 bases to trimming and J lost 0 bases; unmatched junction nucleotides: 14. Per germline, CDR1 SEHNR and CDR2 FQNEAQ (reference sequence). The CDR3 has 20 amino acids. CDR3: CASSSSGVAGGKSSYNEQFF. For the CDR3, the DNA is TGTGCCAGCAGCTCCTCCGGGGTAGCGGGGGGGAAAAGCTCCTACAATGAGCAGTTCTTC.

Concerning this clonotype: At one end, the junction sequence differs from germline, possibly due to a read error. The V and J genes are TRBV2 and TRBJ2-1; D gene unclear. The better agreement between TRBJ2-5 and the DNA end casts doubt on the J call. Germline CDR1 is SNHLY and CDR2 is FYNNEI. The CDR3 spans 11 residues. The CDR3 reads CGSSLQETQYF. CDR3 sequence (DNA): TGTGGCAGCAGCCTCCAAGAGACCCAGTACTTC.

This clonotype has at least ten counts. V gene TRBV12-3 or TRBV12-4 combines with J gene TRBJ1-2; D is perhaps TRBD1 (6 bases). V lost 5 bases and J lost 5, with 12 bases in between. The CDR3 totals 13 residues. The CDR3 DNA sequence: TGTGCCAGCAGTCCCGACAGGATTTATGGCTACACCTTC. This sequence encodes CASSPDRIYGYTF.

This clonotype was picked up many times. The chain employs TRBV30 and TRBJ2-1; D is unclear. The germline V and J ends were trimmed by 2 bases and 6 bases, with 8 bases remaining between them. The CDR3 extends over 12 amino acids. Germline CDR1 is GTSNPN and CDR2 is SVGIG (reference sequence). The CDR3 nucleotides are TGTGCCTGGAGTCCTATAATCAATGAGCAGTTCTTC. Protein product: CAWSPIINEQFF.

This clonotype was recorded at least ten times. The V gene is TRBV28, the J gene TRBJ2-1; 11 bases are shared with TRBD1. CDR3 length: 15 amino acids. Germline lookup yields CDR1 MDHEN and CDR2 SYDVKM. The V and J ends lost 5 bases and 3 bases, in that order; junction bases with no gene match: 3. CDR3 coding DNA: TGTGCCAGCAGTCTAGGGACAGGGGGCTACAATGAGCAGTTCTTC. Translated, it gives CASSLGTGGYNEQFF. The whole variable domain, filled in from reference TRBV28 and TRBJ2-1, reads DVKVTQSSRYLVKRTGEKVFLECVQDMDHENMFWYRQDPGLGLRLIYFSYDVKMKEKGDIPEGYSVSREKKERFSLILESASTNQTSMYLCASSLGTGGYNEQFFGPGTRLTVL.

This clonotype was counted a single time. The chain recombines TRBV20-1 with TRBJ2-5; no clear D. The CDR3 is 14 amino acids. Germline loops: CDR1 DFQATT, CDR2 SNEGSKA (reference sequence). The ends were cut back, 8 bases at V and 3 bases at J, with 19 bases in the middle. DNA for the CDR3: TGCAGTACCCCGCTGGGTGGAAGGGAAGAGACCCAGTACTTC. It encodes CSTPLGGREETQYF.

This chain links TRBV20-1 with TRBJ1-5; no firm D call. Trimming pared 4 bases from V and 3 bases from J, leaving 10 bases between. The CDR3 spans 13 residues. The germline V gene has CDR1 DFQATT and CDR2 SNEGSKA (reference sequence). CDR3 nucleotides: TGCAGTGCTAAGGAACAGATCAATCAGCCCCAGCATTTT. It is translated as CSAKEQINQPQHF.

The rearrangement links TRBV5-1 to TRBJ1-2; D unresolved. The germline V gene encodes CDR1 SGHRS and CDR2 YFSETQ. This CDR3 is built from 14 residues. V was pared by 2 bases and J by 4 bases, with 12 bases between. DNA for the CDR3: TGCGCCAGCAGCTTCGACGGGGTGGGCTATGGCTACACCTTC. Protein product: CASSFDGVGYGYTF.